This T cell receptor (beta chain) came from a study of blood T cell repertoires in COVID-19. Germline V gives CDR1 SGHTA, CDR2 FQGNSA. This CDR3 has 15 residues. V was cut by 3 bases and J by 4 bases, with 13 bases left in between. Recovered status applied to Cohort 3 donors who had two consecutive negative PCRs. It also applied to those with clearance or with symptom resolution. Method: immunoSEQ multiplex PCR; TCRdb's copy keeps in-frame clones and lacks some. The data show about 200,000 clones, with about 90% seen just once and 2% to 2.5% held by the top ten. Sequenced sample: PBMCs or T cells enriched from blood (not recorded which). This sequence was found in a woman aged 30 to 39 who had recovered from COVID-19. The J gene is TRBJ1-5, the V gene TRBV7-2, with D maybe TRBD1 (6 bases). CDR3 amino acids: CASSFGGGPNQPQHF. For the CDR3, the DNA is TGTGCCAGCAGCTTCGGGGGGGGGCCGAATCAGCCCCAGCATTTT.